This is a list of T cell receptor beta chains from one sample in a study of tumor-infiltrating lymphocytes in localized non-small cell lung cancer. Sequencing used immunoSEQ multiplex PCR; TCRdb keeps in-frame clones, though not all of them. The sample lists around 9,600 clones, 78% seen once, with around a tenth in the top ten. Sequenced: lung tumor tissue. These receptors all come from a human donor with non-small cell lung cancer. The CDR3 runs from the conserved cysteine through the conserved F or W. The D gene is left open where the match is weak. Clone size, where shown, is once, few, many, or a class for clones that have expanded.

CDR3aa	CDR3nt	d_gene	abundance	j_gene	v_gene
CASSVLSLGGSNQPQHF	TGTGCCAGCAGTGTTCTCAGCCTTGGGGGTAGCAATCAGCCCCAGCATTTT	.	.	TRBJ1-5	TRBV6-1
CASSLDSGRGRNEQFF	TGTGCCAGCAGCTTAGATTCCGGGAGGGGTAGGAATGAGCAGTTCTTC	TRBD2	.	TRBJ2-1	TRBV13
CASSQREQDGNTIYF	TGCGCCAGCAGCCAGCGGGAACAGGATGGAAACACCATATATTTT	.	.	TRBJ1-3	TRBV4-1
CASSAYNRDRGNTIYF	TGTGCCAGCAGCGCTTACAACCGGGACAGGGGAAACACCATATATTTT	TRBD1	.	TRBJ1-3	TRBV9
CASSSAGGDLNTEAFF	TGTGCCAGCTCATCGGCCGGTGGGGATCTGAACACTGAAGCTTTCTTT	.	once	TRBJ1-1	TRBV18
CASSLAERGSTDTQYF	TGTGCCAGCAGCTTGGCCGAGCGGGGGTCCACAGATACGCAGTATTTT	TRBD2	.	TRBJ2-3	TRBV5-6
CASSAVGTGVNTEAFF	TGCGCCAGCAGCGCGGTCGGGACAGGGGTAAACACTGAAGCTTTCTTT	TRBD1	.	TRBJ1-1	TRBV5-1
CASSWGNGGEEKLFF	TGCGCCAGCAGCTGGGGGAACGGGGGCGAAGAAAAACTGTTTTTT	.	few	TRBJ1-4	TRBV5-1
CASSPLRGADTQYF	TGTGCCAGCAGCCCCCTCAGAGGAGCAGATACGCAGTATTTT	.	.	TRBJ2-3	TRBV7-9
CASSLYGTMGGYTF	TGTGCCAGCAGCCTTTATGGTACTATGGGTGGCTACACCTTC	.	.	TRBJ1-2	TRBV28
CASSPPAGASYEQYF	TGTGCCAGCAGCCCCCCTGCGGGGGCCTCCTACGAGCAGTACTTC	.	.	TRBJ2-7	TRBV6-6
CASMPRVNSDTQYF	TGTGCCAGTATGCCTAGAGTTAATTCGGATACGCAGTATTTT	.	.	TRBJ2-3	TRBV19
CASSRQNYGYTF	TGTGCCAGTAGTAGGCAGAACTATGGCTACACCTTC	.	.	TRBJ1-2	TRBV19
CASSQDAGQNTEAFF	TGTGCCAGCAGCCAAGACGCAGGGCAGAACACTGAAGCTTTCTTT	.	.	TRBJ1-1	TRBV4-2
CASSTGQEYTF	TGTGCCAGCAGCACTGGACAGGAGTACACCTTC	TRBD1	.	TRBJ1-2	TRBV7-9
CASSTGQQTEAFF	TGTGCCAGCAGCACGGGACAGCAAACTGAAGCTTTCTTT	TRBD1	.	TRBJ1-1	TRBV11-2
CASSPRDRVSYEQYF	TGTGCCAGCTCACCCCGGGACAGGGTGTCCTACGAGCAGTACTTC	TRBD1	.	TRBJ2-7	TRBV18
CAWSLGVVEDGNQPQHF	TGTGCCTGGAGTCTCGGAGTCGTAGAAGACGGCAATCAGCCCCAGCATTTT	.	.	TRBJ1-5	TRBV30
CASSLTQREPQETQYF	TGTGCCAGCAGCTTAACGCAGCGGGAGCCGCAAGAGACCCAGTACTTC	TRBD2	.	TRBJ2-5	TRBV7-6
CASSKNDLQGAFVGGYTF	TGTGCCAGCAGCAAAAACGATTTACAGGGGGCTTTTGTGGGTGGCTACACCTTC	TRBD1	.	TRBJ1-2	TRBV7-2
CASKGGSGEKLFF	TGTGCCAGCAAGGGAGGGTCAGGGGAAAAACTGTTTTTT	.	.	TRBJ1-4	TRBV2
CASSTQFGGSQETQYF	TGTGCCAGTAGTACGCAATTCGGGGGCTCCCAAGAGACCCAGTACTTC	.	.	TRBJ2-5	TRBV19
CASSLDLDTYYEQYF	TGTGCCAGCAGCTTAGACCTGGACACCTACTACGAGCAGTACTTC	.	.	TRBJ2-7	TRBV7-8
CASSPGTGQETQYF	TGTGCCAGCTCACCAGGGACAGGCCAAGAGACCCAGTACTTC	TRBD1	.	TRBJ2-5	TRBV18
CASSLLKGTEQYF	TGTGCCAGCAGCTTACTAAAGGGCACCGAGCAGTACTTC	.	.	TRBJ2-7	TRBV7-3
CASSETGSNQPQHF	TGCGCCAGCAGTGAGACAGGGAGCAATCAGCCCCAGCATTTT	.	.	TRBJ1-5	TRBV10-2
CASSPQGQGATTQYF	TGCGCCAGCAGCCCTCAGGGACAGGGGGCCACTACGCAGTATTTT	TRBD1	.	TRBJ2-3	TRBV5-1
CASSTTGAQETQYF	TGTGCCAGTAGTACAACAGGGGCTCAAGAGACCCAGTACTTC	TRBD1	.	TRBJ2-5	TRBV19
CAISDGETTDTQYF	TGTGCCATCAGCGATGGGGAGACCACAGATACGCAGTATTTT	.	.	TRBJ2-3	TRBV10-3
CASSRQGVNQPQHF	TGTGCCAGCAGTCGACAGGGGGTCAATCAGCCCCAGCATTTT	TRBD1	.	TRBJ1-5	TRBV2
CAWSGFRGQETQYF	TGTGCCTGGAGTGGGTTCAGGGGCCAAGAGACCCAGTACTTC	.	.	TRBJ2-5	TRBV30
CASSSGNEQFF	TGTGCCAGCAGCTCCGGGAATGAGCAGTTCTTC	.	.	TRBJ2-1	TRBV7-3
CAWTSGTGELFF	TGTGCCTGGACGTCCGGCACCGGGGAGCTGTTTTTT	.	.	TRBJ2-2	TRBV30
CASSSDTREAFF	TGTGCCAGCAGTTCCGACACCAGGGAAGCTTTCTTT	.	.	TRBJ1-1	TRBV6-5
CASPPRLAGGTDTQYF	TGTGCCAGCCCGCCCCGACTAGCGGGAGGCACAGATACGCAGTATTTT	TRBD2	.	TRBJ2-3	TRBV28
CATSGDRGRDTQYF	TGTGCCACCAGCGGGGACAGGGGAAGAGATACGCAGTATTTT	TRBD1	.	TRBJ2-3	TRBV15
CASSPPGGRNNQPQHF	TGTGCCAGCTCACCACCGGGAGGGAGAAACAATCAGCCCCAGCATTTT	.	once	TRBJ1-5	TRBV18
CASSLTGDSPLHF	TGTGCCAGCAGCTTAACAGGAGATTCACCCCTCCACTTT	.	.	TRBJ1-6	TRBV7-9
CAWSDRTRQFF	TGTGCCTGGAGTGACAGGACGAGGCAGTTCTTC	.	.	TRBJ2-1	TRBV30
CASSSRGGNEQYF	TGTGCCAGCAGTTCCAGGGGTGGAAACGAGCAGTACTTC	.	once	TRBJ2-7	TRBV2
CASSLGASGNYEQYF	TGTGCCAGCAGCTTGGGGGCTAGCGGAAACTACGAGCAGTACTTC	TRBD2	few	TRBJ2-7	TRBV5-4
CASSEGRAGAPSYEQYF	TGTGCCAGCAGTGAAGGAAGAGCGGGGGCTCCCTCCTACGAGCAGTACTTC	TRBD2	once	TRBJ2-7	TRBV6-1
CAWSVYGQGLYEQYF	TGTGCCTGGAGTGTTTATGGGCAGGGGCTCTACGAGCAGTACTTC	.	few	TRBJ2-7	TRBV30
CASSSQGRELEKLFF	TGTGCCAGCAGCTCTCAGGGGAGGGAGCTTGAAAAACTGTTTTTT	.	.	TRBJ1-4	TRBV7-9
CASSPRGLPFLNTEAFF	TGCGCCAGCAGCCCCAGGGGGTTACCCTTTCTGAACACTGAAGCTTTCTTT	TRBD1	.	TRBJ1-1	TRBV5-1
CASSSIAGVANEQFF	TGTGCCAGCAGTTCTATAGCGGGAGTTGCCAATGAGCAGTTCTTC	TRBD2	.	TRBJ2-1	TRBV27
CASSSGAGSSPLHF	TGTGCCAGCAGCTCGGGGGCAGGGAGTTCACCCCTCCACTTT	.	.	TRBJ1-6	TRBV7-2
CASSYAGPNQPQHF	TGTGCCAGCAGTTACGCAGGACCTAATCAGCCCCAGCATTTT	.	few	TRBJ1-5	TRBV6-5
CATSTQGRTNEKLFF	TGTGCCACCAGCACACAGGGTCGGACTAATGAAAAACTGTTTTTT	.	.	TRBJ1-4	TRBV15
CASTRGDKQYF	TGTGCCAGCACAAGGGGGGACAAGCAGTACTTC	.	.	TRBJ2-7	TRBV25-1
CASSDQGYSNQPQHF	TGTGCCAGCAGTGACCAGGGTTATAGCAATCAGCCCCAGCATTTT	.	few	TRBJ1-5	TRBV2
CASSLDGAGGDTQYF	TGCGCCAGCAGCTTGGACGGAGCGGGAGGGGATACGCAGTATTTT	TRBD2	.	TRBJ2-3	TRBV5-1
CASTLRAGGELFF	TGTGCCAGCACTCTTAGGGCAGGCGGGGAGCTGTTTTTT	.	.	TRBJ2-2	TRBV7-2